What follows is one T cell receptor (beta chain) and its context. These data belong to a study of blood T cell repertoires in COVID-19. TCRdb's copy holds only in-frame clones and misses some; the assay was immunoSEQ multiplex PCR. The sample records roughly 220,000 clones, about nine tenths being singletons. The CDR3 runs to 16 residues. Germline V CDR1 and CDR2: SGHAT, FQNNGV. The V end was cut by 1 base, the J end by 0 bases, with 11 bases between. Sequencing input: PBMCs or T cells enriched from blood (not recorded which). The V call is TRBV11-2, the J call TRBJ2-3; no firm D call. The sequence derives from a woman aged 30 to 39 who had recovered from COVID-19. CDR3 bases: TGTGCCAGCAGCTTAGGAGACAATCCTAGCACAGATACGCAGTATTTT. Encoded protein: CASSLGDNPSTDTQYF.